Sequencing of this TCR beta chain was carried out in a study of blood T cell repertoires in COVID-19. Overall study: COVID-19 samples collected from the United States, Italy and Spain covered acute and convalescent phases.

Some clones are missing from TCRdb's copy, which holds only in-frame ones; the method was immunoSEQ multiplex PCR. The sample includes roughly 140,000 clones, approximately 81% of them seen just once. This clone was detected only once. Germline V gene sequence: CDR1 SQVTM, CDR2 ANQGSEA. Trimming took 6 bases from V and 6 from J; bases not matched to a gene: 7. The CDR3 length is 12 residues. The TCR sequence derives from a human donor in a cohort sampled during active COVID-19. The sample comprised peripheral blood. The chain employs TRBV29-1 and TRBJ1-2; 7 bases fit TRBD1. DNA of the CDR3: TGCAGCGTCCGGGGACAGCTGGATGGCTACACCTTC. Its protein is CSVRGQLDGYTF. Together with reference TRBV29-1 and TRBJ1-2, the CDR3 gives the full variable domain: SAVISQKPSRDICQRGTSLTIQCQVDSQVTMMFWYRQQPGQSLTLIATANQGSEATYESGFVIDKFPISRPNLTFSTLTVSNMSPEDSSIYLCSVRGQLDGYTFGSGTRLTVV.